This T cell receptor (beta chain) was captured in a study of blood T cell repertoires in COVID-19. The germline gives CDR1 SNHLY, CDR2 FYNNEI. This CDR3 contains 16 residues. V lost 9 bases and J lost 0; bases outside the gene matches: 9. Produced via immunoSEQ multiplex PCR; TCRdb's table is partial and in-frame only. The profile shows roughly 140,000 clones, 70% to 90% of them singletons. V gene TRBV2 combines with J gene TRBJ2-1, with 9 bases aligning to TRBD2. This TCR derives from a man in his 70s with acute or convalescent COVID-19. The sample was peripheral blood. CDR3 in amino acids: CARQLKAGGSYNEQFF. The CDR3 DNA reads as TGTGCCAGACAATTGAAAGCGGGGGGCTCCTACAATGAGCAGTTCTTC.